This paragraph reports one T cell receptor (beta chain). Its antigen is not known. This sample was taken from a study of read filtering for tumor transcriptome and immune sequencing. Looking at the study overall: By R-ISS, stages I, II and III held about 8, 15 and 7 patients.

Losses at the gene ends were 3 bases for V and 0 bases for J; bases not matched to a gene: 4. The CDR3 is made up of 17 amino acids. The germline CDR1 and CDR2 sequences are SGDLS and YYNGEE. Findings and caveats of the study: Single-read clonotypes: about 83% of IR-seq clonotypes (about 3.5% of reads), 74.6% of RNA-seq clonotypes (approximately 45% of reads).

The library was built from roughly 400 ng RNA with molecular barcoded adaptors for alpha/delta and beta/gamma chains. MiXCR was run by TCRdb on the reads, yielding one entry per CDR3 protein. The sample yields around 130,000 distinct CDR3 sequences, about 13% seen once. This chain joins TRBV9 and TRBJ2-1; TRBD2 agrees at 12 bases. This TCR derives from a donor older than 35 with multiple myeloma. Specimen: a population of CD138-negative cells sorted from bone marrow. The chain's CDR3 is CASSGTSGTDSYNEQFF. DNA for the CDR3: TGTGCCAGCAGCGGGACTAGCGGGACCGACTCCTACAATGAGCAGTTCTTC.